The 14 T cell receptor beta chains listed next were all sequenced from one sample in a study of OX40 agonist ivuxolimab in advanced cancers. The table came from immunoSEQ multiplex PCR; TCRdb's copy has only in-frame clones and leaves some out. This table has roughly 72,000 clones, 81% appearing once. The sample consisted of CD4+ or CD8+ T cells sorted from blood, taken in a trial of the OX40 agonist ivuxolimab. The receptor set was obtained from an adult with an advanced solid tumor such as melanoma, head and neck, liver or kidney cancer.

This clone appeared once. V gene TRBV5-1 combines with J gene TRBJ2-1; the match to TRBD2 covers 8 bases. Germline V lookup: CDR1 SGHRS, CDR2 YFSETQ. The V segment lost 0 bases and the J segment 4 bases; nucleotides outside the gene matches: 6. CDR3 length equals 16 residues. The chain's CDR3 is CASSLGGTSGYNEQFF. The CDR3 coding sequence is TGCGCCAGCAGCTTGGGGGGTACTAGCGGTTACAATGAGCAGTTCTTC.

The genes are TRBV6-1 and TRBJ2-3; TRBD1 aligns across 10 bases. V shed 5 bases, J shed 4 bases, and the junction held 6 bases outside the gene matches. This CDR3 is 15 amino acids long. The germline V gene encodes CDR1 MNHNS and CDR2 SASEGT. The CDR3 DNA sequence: TGTGCCAGCAGTCCTGGGGGGACAGGGGCAGATACGCAGTATTTT. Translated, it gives CASSPGGTGADTQYF.

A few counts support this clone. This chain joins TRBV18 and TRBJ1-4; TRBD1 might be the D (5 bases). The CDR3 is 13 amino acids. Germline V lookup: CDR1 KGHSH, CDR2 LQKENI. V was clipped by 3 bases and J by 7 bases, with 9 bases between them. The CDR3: CASSPEGVEKLFF. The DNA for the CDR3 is TGTGCCAGCTCACCTGAAGGGGTTGAAAAACTGTTTTTT.

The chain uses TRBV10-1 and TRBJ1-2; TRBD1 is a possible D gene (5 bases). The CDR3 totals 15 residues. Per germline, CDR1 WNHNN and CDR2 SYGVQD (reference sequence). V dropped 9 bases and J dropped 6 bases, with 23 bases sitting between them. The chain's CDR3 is CASSTRTPEGNGYTF. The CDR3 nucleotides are TGCGCCAGTTCGACCAGGACGCCGGAGGGGAATGGCTACACCTTC.

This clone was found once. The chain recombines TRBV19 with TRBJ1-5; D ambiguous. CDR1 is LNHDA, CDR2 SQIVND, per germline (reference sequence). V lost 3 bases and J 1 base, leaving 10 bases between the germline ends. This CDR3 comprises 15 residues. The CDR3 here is CASSIRRQSNQPQHF. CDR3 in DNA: TGTGCCAGTAGTATTCGGCGGCAGAGCAATCAGCCCCAGCATTTT.

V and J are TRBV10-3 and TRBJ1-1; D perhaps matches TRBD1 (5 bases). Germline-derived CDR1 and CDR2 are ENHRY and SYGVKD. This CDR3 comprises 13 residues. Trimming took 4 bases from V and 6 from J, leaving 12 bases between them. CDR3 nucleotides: TGTGCCATCAGTGTTCAGGGAAGGGCTGAAGCTTTCTTT. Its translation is CAISVQGRAEAFF.

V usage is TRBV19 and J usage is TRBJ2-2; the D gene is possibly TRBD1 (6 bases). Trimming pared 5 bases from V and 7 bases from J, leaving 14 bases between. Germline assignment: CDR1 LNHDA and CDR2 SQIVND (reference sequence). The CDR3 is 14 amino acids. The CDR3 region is CASSRTGSGGELFF. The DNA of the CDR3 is TGTGCCAGTAGTCGTACAGGGTCGGGCGGGGAGCTGTTTTTT. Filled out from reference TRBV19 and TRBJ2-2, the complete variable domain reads DGGITQSPKYLFRKEGQNVTLSCEQNLNHDAMYWYRQDPGQGLRLIYYSQIVNDFQKGDIAEGYSVSREKKESFPLTVTSAQKNPTAFYLCASSRTGSGGELFFGEGSRLTVL.

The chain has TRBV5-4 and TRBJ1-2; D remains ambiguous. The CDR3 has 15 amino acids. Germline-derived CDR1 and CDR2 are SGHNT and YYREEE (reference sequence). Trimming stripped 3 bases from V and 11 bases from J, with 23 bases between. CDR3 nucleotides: TGTGCCAGCAGCTCGGACGGGAACCCGCCCAGGCTATACACCTTC. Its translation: CASSSDGNPPRLYTF.

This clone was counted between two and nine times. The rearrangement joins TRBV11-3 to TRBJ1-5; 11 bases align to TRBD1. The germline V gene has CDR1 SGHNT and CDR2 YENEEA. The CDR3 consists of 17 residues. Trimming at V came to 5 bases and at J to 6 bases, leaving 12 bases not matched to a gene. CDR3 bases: TGTGCCAGCAGCCCCCCCCGGACAGGGGGCAGGAGTCAGCCCCAGCATTTT. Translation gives CASSPPRTGGRSQPQHF.

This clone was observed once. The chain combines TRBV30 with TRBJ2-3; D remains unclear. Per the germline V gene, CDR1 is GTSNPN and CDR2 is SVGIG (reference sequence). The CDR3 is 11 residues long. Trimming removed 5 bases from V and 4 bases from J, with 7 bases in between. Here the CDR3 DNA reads TGTGCCTGGTCTCTCTCAGATACGCAGTATTTT. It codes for CAWSLSDTQYF.

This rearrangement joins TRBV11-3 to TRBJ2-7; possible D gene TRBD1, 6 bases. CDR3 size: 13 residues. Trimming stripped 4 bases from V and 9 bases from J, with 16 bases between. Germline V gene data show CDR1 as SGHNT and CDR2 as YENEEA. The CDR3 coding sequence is TGTGCCAGCAGCTCCCAAGACAGGTCCGGGCAGTACTTC. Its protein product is CASSSQDRSGQYF.

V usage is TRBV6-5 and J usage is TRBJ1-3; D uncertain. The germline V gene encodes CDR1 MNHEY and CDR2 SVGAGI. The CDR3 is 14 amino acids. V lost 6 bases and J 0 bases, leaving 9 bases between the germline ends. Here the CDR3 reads CASSPANSGNTIYF. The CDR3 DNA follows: TGTGCCAGCAGCCCGGCTAACTCTGGAAACACCATATATTTT.

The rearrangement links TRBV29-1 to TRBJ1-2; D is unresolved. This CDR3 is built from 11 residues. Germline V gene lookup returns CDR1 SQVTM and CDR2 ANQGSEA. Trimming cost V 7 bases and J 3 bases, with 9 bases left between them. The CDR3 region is CSAGSDYGYTF. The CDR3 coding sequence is TGCAGCGCCGGGTCGGACTATGGCTACACCTTC.

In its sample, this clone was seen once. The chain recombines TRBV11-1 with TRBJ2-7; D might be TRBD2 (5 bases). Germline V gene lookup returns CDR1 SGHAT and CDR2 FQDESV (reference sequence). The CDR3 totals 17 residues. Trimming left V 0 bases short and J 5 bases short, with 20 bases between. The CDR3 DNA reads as TGTGCCAGCAGCTTAGCTTCCCTCTATGGCAGTAGCGACGAGCAGTACTTC. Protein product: CASSLASLYGSSDEQYF.